This T cell receptor (beta chain) emerged from a study of blood T cell repertoires in COVID-19. Seattle patients were enrolled during active infection and followed longitudinally. Trimming removed 2 bases from V and 3 bases from J; junction bases left unmatched: 8. The CDR3 sequence is 16 residues long. Per the germline V gene, CDR1 is SGHDT and CDR2 is YYEEEE. The method was immunoSEQ multiplex PCR; TCRdb's version includes in-frame clones alone and lacks a portion of them. The sample yields under 150,000 clones, around 85% seen once. The chain carries TRBV5-6 and TRBJ1-3; 7 bases match TRBD1. This receptor was identified in an older woman with COVID-19, enrolled during active disease. Material: peripheral blood. The CDR3 sequence: CASSLLQQGYGNTIYF. The CDR3 nucleotides read TGTGCCAGCAGCTTACTTCAACAGGGGTATGGAAACACCATATATTTT.